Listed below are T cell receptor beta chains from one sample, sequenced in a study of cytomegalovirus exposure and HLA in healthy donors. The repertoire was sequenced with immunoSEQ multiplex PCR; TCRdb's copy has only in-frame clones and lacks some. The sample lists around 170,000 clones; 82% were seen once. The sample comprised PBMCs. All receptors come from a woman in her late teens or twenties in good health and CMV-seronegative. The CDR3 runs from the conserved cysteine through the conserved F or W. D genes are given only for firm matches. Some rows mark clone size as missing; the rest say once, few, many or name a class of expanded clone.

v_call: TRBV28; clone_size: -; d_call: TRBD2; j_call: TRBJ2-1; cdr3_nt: TGTGCCAGCGCCCCCGGGAGGGCCCTCAATGAGCAGTTCTTC; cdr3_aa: CASAPGRALNEQFF
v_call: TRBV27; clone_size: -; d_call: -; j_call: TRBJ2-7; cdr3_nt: TGTGCCAGCAAACAGGGCTCGCTAATGGGCTCCTACGAGCAGTACTTC; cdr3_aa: CASKQGSLMGSYEQYF
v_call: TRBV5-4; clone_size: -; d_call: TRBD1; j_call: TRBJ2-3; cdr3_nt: TGTGCCAGCATGGTAGGGACAGGGGTCACAGATACGCAGTATTTT; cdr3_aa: CASMVGTGVTDTQYF
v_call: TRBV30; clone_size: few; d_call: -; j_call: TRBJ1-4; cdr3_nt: TGTGCCTGGAGTTTTGGGGGCATCGGTGAAAAACTGTTTTTT; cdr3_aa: CAWSFGGIGEKLFF
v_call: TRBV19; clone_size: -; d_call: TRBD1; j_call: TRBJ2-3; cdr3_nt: TGTGCCAGTAGTATAAGGACAGGGGGTGAGGATACGCAGTATTTT; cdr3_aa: CASSIRTGGEDTQYF
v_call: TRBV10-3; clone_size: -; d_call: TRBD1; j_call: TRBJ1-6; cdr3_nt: TGTGCCATCAGTGAGTCGGTAGGACAGGGGAATTCACCCCTCCACTTT; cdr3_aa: CAISESVGQGNSPLHF
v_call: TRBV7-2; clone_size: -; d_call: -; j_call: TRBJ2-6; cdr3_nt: TGTGCCAGCAGCTTAGGGAGCTCTGGGGCCAACGTCCTGACTTTC; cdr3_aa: CASSLGSSGANVLTF
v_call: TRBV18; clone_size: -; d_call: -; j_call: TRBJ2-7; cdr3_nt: TGTGCCAGCTCACCGGCAGGCTACGAGCAGTACTTC; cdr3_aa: CASSPAGYEQYF
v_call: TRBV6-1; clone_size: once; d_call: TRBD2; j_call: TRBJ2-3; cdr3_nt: TGTGCCAGCAAAAGCGGGAGTATGAGTACGCAGTATTTT; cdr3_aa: CASKSGSMSTQYF
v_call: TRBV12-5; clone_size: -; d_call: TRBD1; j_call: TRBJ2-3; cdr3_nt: TGTGCTAGTGGTTTGGTCCAGGGGGCTAGCACAGATACGCAGTATTTT; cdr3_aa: CASGLVQGASTDTQYF
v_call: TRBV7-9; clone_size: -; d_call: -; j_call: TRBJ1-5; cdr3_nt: TGTGCCAGCAGCTTAGGAACCTATAGCAATCAGCCCCAGCATTTT; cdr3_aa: CASSLGTYSNQPQHF
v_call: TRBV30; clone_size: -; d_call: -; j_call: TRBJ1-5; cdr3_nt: TGTGCCTGGAGTCCCCCCCAGTCCTCCAATCAAAAATATAGCAATCAGCCCCAGCATTTT; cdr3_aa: CAWSPPQSSNQKYSNQPQHF
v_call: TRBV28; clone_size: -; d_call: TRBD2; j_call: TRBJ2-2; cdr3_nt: TGTGCCAGCAGTCCAGGGTTAGCGGGAAAACTATACGAGCTGTTTTTT; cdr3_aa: CASSPGLAGKLYELFF
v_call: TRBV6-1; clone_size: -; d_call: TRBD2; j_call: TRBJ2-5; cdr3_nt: TGTGCCAGCACCCCGGGGGGGGAAGAGACCCAGTACTTC; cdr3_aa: CASTPGGEETQYF
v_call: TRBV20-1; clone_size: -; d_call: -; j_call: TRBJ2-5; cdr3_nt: TGCAGTGCTTGGGGGGAAGAGACCCAGTACTTC; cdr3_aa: CSAWGEETQYF
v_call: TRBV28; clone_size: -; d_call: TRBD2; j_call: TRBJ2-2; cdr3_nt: TGTGCCAGCGGTTCTAGCGGGAGTGATTTCAGGGAGCTGTTTTTT; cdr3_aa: CASGSSGSDFRELFF
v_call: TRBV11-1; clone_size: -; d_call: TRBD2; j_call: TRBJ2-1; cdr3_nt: TGTGCCAGCAGCCCCCCGGGACTAGCGGTCTACAATGAGCAGTTCTTC; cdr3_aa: CASSPPGLAVYNEQFF
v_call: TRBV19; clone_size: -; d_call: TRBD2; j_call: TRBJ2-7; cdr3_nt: TGTGCCAGTAGTACCCTTGGCGGGAGCGTCCCCTACGAGCAGTACTTC; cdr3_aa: CASSTLGGSVPYEQYF
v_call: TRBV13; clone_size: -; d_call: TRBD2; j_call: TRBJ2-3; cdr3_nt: TGTGCCAGCAGCTTGAGCGGGAGAAGCCCAGATACGCAGTATTTT; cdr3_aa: CASSLSGRSPDTQYF
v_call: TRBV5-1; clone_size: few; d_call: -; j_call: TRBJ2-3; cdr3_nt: TGCGCCAGCAGGAGCGGAGGGGATACAGATACGCAGTATTTT; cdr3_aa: CASRSGGDTDTQYF
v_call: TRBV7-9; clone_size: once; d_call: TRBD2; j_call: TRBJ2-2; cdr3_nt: TGTGCCAGCAGCGCAGGAGGAGCGGGGGGGATCACCGGGGAGCTGTTTTTT; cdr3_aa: CASSAGGAGGITGELFF